The rows below give T cell receptor beta chains drawn from one sample of a study of T cells in Graves' hyperthyroidism and ophthalmopathy. Via MiXCR, TCRdb re-called the multiplex PCR reads, giving one row per CDR3 protein. The repertoire consists of 500,000 to 600,000 distinct CDR3 sequences, with approximately 49% occurring once and the leading ten covering 44%. The sample consisted of peripheral blood or thyroid tissue (not recorded which). These receptors came from an adult woman with Graves' disease, either hyperthyroidism or ophthalmopathy (not recorded which). Each CDR3 is given with its conserved first and last residue. A D gene is named only where the DNA matches it firmly. Clone size is shown for a subset of rows, as once, few, many or a class of expanded clone.

D gene: -; clone size: -; J gene: TRBJ1-1; V gene: TRBV7-3; CDR3 protein: CASSLTSGPTEAFF; CDR3 DNA: TGTGCCAGCAGCTTGACTAGCGGGCCCACTGAAGCTTTCTTT
D gene: -; clone size: -; J gene: TRBJ1-1; V gene: TRBV30; CDR3 protein: CAWSVLAETEAFF; CDR3 DNA: TGTGCCTGGAGTGTTTTGGCGGAGACTGAAGCTTTCTTT
D gene: -; clone size: once; J gene: TRBJ2-7; V gene: TRBV29-1; CDR3 protein: CSLPSTDEQYF; CDR3 DNA: TGCAGCTTACCTAGCACCGACGAGCAGTACTTC
D gene: -; clone size: -; J gene: TRBJ1-5; V gene: TRBV2; CDR3 protein: CASSGGWQPQHF; CDR3 DNA: TGTGCCAGCAGCGGGGGCTGGCAGCCCCAGCATTTT
D gene: TRBD1; clone size: few; J gene: TRBJ2-7; V gene: TRBV5-5; CDR3 protein: CASSLAMLTGAHEQYF; CDR3 DNA: TGTGCCAGCAGCTTGGCTATGCTAACAGGGGCCCACGAGCAGTACTTC
D gene: -; clone size: many; J gene: TRBJ1-5; V gene: TRBV6-1; CDR3 protein: CASSEAAGQRHF; CDR3 DNA: TGTGCCAGCAGTGAAGCCGCGGGGCAAAGGCATTTT
D gene: -; clone size: few; J gene: TRBJ1-4; V gene: TRBV7-9; CDR3 protein: CASSSGVAPPTNEKLFF; CDR3 DNA: TGTGCCAGCAGCTCAGGGGTTGCACCGCCAACTAATGAAAAACTGTTTTTT
D gene: -; clone size: few; J gene: TRBJ1-3; V gene: TRBV24-1; CDR3 protein: CATSDFGECRYTIYF; CDR3 DNA: TGTGCCACCAGTGATTTCGGGGAATGTCGATACACCATATATTTT
D gene: TRBD2; clone size: -; J gene: TRBJ2-7; V gene: TRBV7-2; CDR3 protein: CASSAAGAGVYEQYF; CDR3 DNA: TGTGCCAGCAGCGCCGCCGGGGCGGGGGTCTACGAGCAGTACTTC
D gene: -; clone size: many; J gene: TRBJ1-2; V gene: TRBV15; CDR3 protein: CATSSARGVVKYGYTF; CDR3 DNA: TGTGCCACCAGCAGCGCCAGGGGAGTCGTAAAGTATGGCTACACCTTC
D gene: -; clone size: many; J gene: TRBJ1-5; V gene: TRBV10-2; CDR3 protein: CASSESDGNSNQPQHF; CDR3 DNA: TGCGCCAGCAGTGAGTCGGACGGCAATAGCAATCAGCCCCAGCATTTT
D gene: -; clone size: -; J gene: TRBJ1-1; V gene: TRBV29-1; CDR3 protein: CSVSRGFF; CDR3 DNA: TGCAGCGTCTCCAGGGGATTCTTT
D gene: -; clone size: few; J gene: TRBJ1-5; V gene: TRBV10-3; CDR3 protein: CAISEAGLNQPQHF; CDR3 DNA: TGTGCCATCAGTGAGGCAGGACTTAATCAGCCCCAGCATTTT
D gene: TRBD1; clone size: -; J gene: TRBJ1-5; V gene: TRBV7-8; CDR3 protein: CASSLRTGASNQPQHF; CDR3 DNA: TGTGCCAGCAGCTTAAGGACAGGAGCTAGCAATCAGCCCCAGCATTTT
D gene: TRBD1; clone size: many; J gene: TRBJ1-2; V gene: TRBV6-1; CDR3 protein: CASRKTGGYGYTF; CDR3 DNA: TGTGCCAGCAGGAAAACAGGGGGCTATGGCTACACCTTC
D gene: -; clone size: -; J gene: TRBJ2-7; V gene: TRBV20-1; CDR3 protein: CSATGGGYEQYF; CDR3 DNA: TGCAGTGCTACAGGGGGGGGCTACGAGCAGTACTTC
D gene: TRBD2; clone size: few; J gene: TRBJ2-7; V gene: TRBV12-3/TRBV12-4; CDR3 protein: CASSLGTSAYEQYF; CDR3 DNA: TGTGCCAGCAGTTTAGGGACTAGCGCCTACGAGCAGTACTTC
D gene: TRBD1; clone size: many; J gene: TRBJ2-2; V gene: TRBV29-1; CDR3 protein: CSVEWDSTGELFF; CDR3 DNA: TGCAGCGTTGAATGGGACAGCACCGGGGAGCTGTTTTTT
D gene: -; clone size: few; J gene: TRBJ2-5; V gene: TRBV2; CDR3 protein: CASSDPSRETQYF; CDR3 DNA: TGTGCCAGCAGTGACCCGTCCAGGGAGACCCAGTACTTC
D gene: -; clone size: many; J gene: TRBJ2-5; V gene: TRBV7-2; CDR3 protein: CASSLRGLATYQETQYF; CDR3 DNA: TGTGCCAGCAGCTTAAGGGGGCTAGCGACCTACCAAGAGACCCAGTACTTC
D gene: -; clone size: -; J gene: TRBJ1-1; V gene: TRBV19; CDR3 protein: CTGRGTEAFF; CDR3 DNA: TGTACCGGACGGGGGACTGAAGCTTTCTTT
D gene: TRBD1; clone size: -; J gene: TRBJ1-2; V gene: TRBV7-2; CDR3 protein: CASSLGPGGGYTF; CDR3 DNA: TGTGCCAGCAGCTTAGGCCCAGGGGGAGGCTACACCTTC
D gene: -; clone size: -; J gene: TRBJ1-1; V gene: TRBV29-1; CDR3 protein: CSVTKNTEAFF; CDR3 DNA: TGCAGCGTGACGAAGAACACTGAAGCTTTCTTT
D gene: -; clone size: -; J gene: TRBJ2-7; V gene: TRBV19; CDR3 protein: CASQFSGTGAYEQYF; CDR3 DNA: TGTGCCAGCCAATTTTCCGGGACGGGGGCCTACGAGCAGTACTTC
D gene: TRBD1; clone size: -; J gene: TRBJ2-2; V gene: TRBV2; CDR3 protein: CASGTGAGELFF; CDR3 DNA: TGTGCCAGCGGGACAGGGGCCGGGGAGCTGTTTTTT
D gene: -; clone size: -; J gene: TRBJ1-6; V gene: TRBV7-2; CDR3 protein: CASSLGSGGPLHF; CDR3 DNA: TGTGCCAGCAGCTTAGGATCGGGGGGCCCCCTCCACTTT
D gene: TRBD1; clone size: -; J gene: TRBJ2-6; V gene: TRBV2; CDR3 protein: CASSEERGLGANVLTF; CDR3 DNA: TGTGCCAGCAGTGAAGAGAGGGGGCTGGGGGCCAACGTCCTGACTTTC
D gene: -; clone size: -; J gene: TRBJ1-1; V gene: TRBV20-1; CDR3 protein: CSARDPAGNTEAFF; CDR3 DNA: TGCAGTGCTAGAGATCCGGCAGGGAACACTGAAGCTTTCTTT
D gene: TRBD2; clone size: few; J gene: TRBJ2-3; V gene: TRBV29-1; CDR3 protein: CSVEGAGDYLTQYF; CDR3 DNA: TGCAGCGTTGAAGGCGCTGGGGACTATCTAACGCAGTATTTT
D gene: -; clone size: many; J gene: TRBJ1-1; V gene: TRBV7-3; CDR3 protein: CASSLNVNTEAFF; CDR3 DNA: TGTGCCAGCAGCTTGAACGTGAACACTGAAGCTTTCTTT
D gene: TRBD1; clone size: -; J gene: TRBJ1-1; V gene: TRBV5-1; CDR3 protein: CASSLGPRGPNTEAFF; CDR3 DNA: TGCGCCAGCAGCTTGGGTCCCAGGGGGCCGAACACTGAAGCTTTCTTT
D gene: -; clone size: -; J gene: TRBJ1-2; V gene: TRBV10-3; CDR3 protein: CAISDLGYGYTF; CDR3 DNA: TGTGCCATCAGTGATTTGGGCTATGGCTACACCTTC
D gene: -; clone size: -; J gene: TRBJ1-2; V gene: TRBV20-1; CDR3 protein: CSARPMPNYGYTF; CDR3 DNA: TGCAGTGCTAGACCCATGCCGAACTATGGCTACACCTTC
D gene: TRBD1; clone size: -; J gene: TRBJ1-5; V gene: TRBV3-1; CDR3 protein: CASSPGTGIDQPQHF; CDR3 DNA: TGTGCCAGCAGCCCGGGGACAGGGATCGATCAGCCCCAGCATTTT
D gene: -; clone size: -; J gene: TRBJ1-3; V gene: TRBV9; CDR3 protein: CASSARMGGADGNTIYF; CDR3 DNA: TGTGCCAGCAGCGCACGCATGGGAGGGGCGGACGGAAACACCATATATTTT
D gene: TRBD1; clone size: -; J gene: TRBJ2-2; V gene: TRBV7-9; CDR3 protein: CASSPDRGTGELFF; CDR3 DNA: TGTGCCAGCAGTCCAGACAGGGGGACCGGGGAGCTGTTTTTT
D gene: -; clone size: -; J gene: TRBJ1-4; V gene: TRBV7-2; CDR3 protein: CASSLGTGERKLFF; CDR3 DNA: TGTGCCAGCAGCTTGGGGACCGGGGAGCGAAAACTGTTTTTT
D gene: -; clone size: -; J gene: TRBJ2-5; V gene: TRBV7-8; CDR3 protein: CASRVDSLNQETQYF; CDR3 DNA: TGTGCCAGCAGAGTAGACAGCCTAAATCAAGAGACCCAGTACTTC
D gene: TRBD2; clone size: many; J gene: TRBJ2-2; V gene: TRBV6-6; CDR3 protein: CAIQRRLADTGELFF; CDR3 DNA: TGTGCCATCCAACGTAGACTAGCGGACACCGGGGAGCTGTTTTTT
D gene: TRBD2; clone size: many; J gene: TRBJ2-2; V gene: TRBV7-3; CDR3 protein: CASSFVRLAENTGELFF; CDR3 DNA: TGTGCCAGCAGCTTCGTGCGGCTAGCGGAGAACACCGGGGAGCTGTTTTTT
D gene: -; clone size: -; J gene: TRBJ2-7; V gene: TRBV20-1; CDR3 protein: CSAYTRTTEGEKYF; CDR3 DNA: TGCAGTGCTTATACCCGGACTACCGAGGGGGAAAAGTACTTC
D gene: -; clone size: -; J gene: TRBJ1-5; V gene: TRBV15; CDR3 protein: CATSSLGRNQPQHF; CDR3 DNA: TGTGCCACCAGCAGCTTAGGGAGGAATCAGCCCCAGCATTTT
D gene: -; clone size: -; J gene: TRBJ1-4; V gene: TRBV20-1; CDR3 protein: CSAETGGKKKLFF; CDR3 DNA: TGCAGTGCGGAAACGGGGGGCAAGAAAAAACTGTTTTTT
D gene: -; clone size: few; J gene: TRBJ1-1; V gene: TRBV7-6; CDR3 protein: CASSTSSRVTEAFF; CDR3 DNA: TGTGCCAGCAGCACCTCGTCTCGGGTAACTGAAGCTTTCTTT
D gene: -; clone size: many; J gene: TRBJ2-2; V gene: TRBV20-1; CDR3 protein: CSARSLMNTGELFF; CDR3 DNA: TGCAGTGCTAGAAGTCTAATGAACACCGGGGAGCTGTTTTTT
D gene: TRBD2; clone size: many; J gene: TRBJ2-7; V gene: TRBV5-1; CDR3 protein: CASSKLAGGYEQYF; CDR3 DNA: TGCGCCAGCAGCAAACTAGCGGGAGGTTACGAGCAGTACTTC
D gene: -; clone size: few; J gene: TRBJ1-3; V gene: TRBV29-1; CDR3 protein: CSVARVDSGNTIYF; CDR3 DNA: TGCAGCGTTGCCAGGGTGGACTCTGGAAACACCATATATTTT
D gene: -; clone size: many; J gene: TRBJ1-5; V gene: TRBV4-2; CDR3 protein: CASSQGGAFYSNQPQHF; CDR3 DNA: TGTGCCAGCAGCCAAGGGGGGGCGTTTTATAGCAATCAGCCCCAGCATTTT
D gene: -; clone size: few; J gene: TRBJ2-2; V gene: TRBV19; CDR3 protein: CASPPRAGELFF; CDR3 DNA: TGTGCCAGTCCCCCCCGGGCCGGGGAGCTGTTTTTT
D gene: TRBD1; clone size: -; J gene: TRBJ1-2; V gene: TRBV6-6; CDR3 protein: CASSYSGQGTYGYTF; CDR3 DNA: TGTGCCAGCAGTTACTCGGGACAGGGGACCTATGGCTACACCTTC